The 25 T cell receptor beta chains in this list originate from one sample, sequenced in a study of cytomegalovirus exposure and HLA in healthy donors. Use of 60 Vbeta and 13 Jbeta primers characterized the PCR. Clones were read by immunoSEQ multiplex PCR, and TCRdb kept only the in-frame ones, dropping some. This table holds over 150,000 clones, more than 60% found once. Sequenced: PBMCs. The receptors originated from a male donor in good health and CMV-seronegative.

The chain carries TRBV11-3 and TRBJ1-1, with a weak D call TRBD1 (6 bases). The CDR3 runs 13 residues. V lost 6 bases and J lost 11, with 19 bases in between. Germline CDR1 and CDR2: SGHNT and YENEEA. CDR3 sequence reads: CASSSKPQGYAFF. Here the CDR3 DNA reads TGTGCCAGCAGTTCCAAACCACAGGGCTATGCTTTCTTT.

V is TRBV2 and J is TRBJ2-2, with TRBD1 identical over 8 bases. Germline assignment: CDR1 SNHLY and CDR2 FYNNEI. The CDR3 length is 12 residues. Trimming at V came to 9 bases and at J to 6 bases, leaving 3 bases not matched to a gene. The CDR3 DNA reads TGTGCCAGTAGACAGGGGCCCGGGGAGCTGTTTTTT. This codes for CASRQGPGELFF. Looking up the rest from reference TRBV2 and TRBJ2-2 gives the full variable domain: EPEVTQTPSHQVTQMGQEVILRCVPISNHLYFYWYRQILGQKVEFLVSFYNNEISEKSEIFDDQFSVERPDGSNFTLKIRSTKLEDSAMYFCASRQGPGELFFGEGSRLTVL.

Details on this clone: Other DNA sequences in this sample translate to the same CDR3. The V gene is TRBV7-8, the J gene TRBJ2-5; no reliable D call. The closer fit of TRBJ2-7 to the DNA end suggests the J call may be wrong. This CDR3 region has 13 residues. Germline V gene data show CDR1 as SGHVS and CDR2 as FQNEAQ. The CDR3 sequence is CASSLESSYEQYF. DNA of the CDR3: TGTGCCAGCAGCTTAGAGAGCTCCTACGAGCAGTACTTC.

The rearrangement uses TRBV4-1 and TRBJ1-2, with TRBD1 identical over 8 bases. J lost 9 bases, V lost 1 base, and 13 bases had no gene match. CDR3 size: 16 residues. CDR1 and CDR2 (germline): MGHRA, YSYEKL. DNA of the CDR3: TGCGCCAGCAGCCAAGGGACAGGGCCCCCATATTTTAGCTACACCTTC. Translated: CASSQGTGPPYFSYTF.

The V call is TRBV11-2, the J call TRBJ2-1; no firm D call. The CDR3 sequence is 13 residues long. Trimming removed 3 bases from V and 2 bases from J, with 5 bases in between. CDR1 is SGHAT, CDR2 FQNNGV, per germline. The CDR3 sequence: CASSFPTYNEQFF. The CDR3 DNA follows: TGTGCCAGCAGCTTTCCTACCTACAATGAGCAGTTCTTC.

The genes are TRBV27 and TRBJ1-3; the D is unclear. The CDR3 length is 11 residues. Trimming removed 6 bases at V and 4 bases at J, with 4 bases between. Per the germline V gene, CDR1 is MNHEY and CDR2 is SMNVEV (reference sequence). CDR3 bases: TGTGCCAGCAGGCAGGGAAACACCATATATTTT. Its translation: CASRQGNTIYF.

The gene calls are TRBV20-1 and TRBJ2-3; tentative D call: TRBD2 (5 bases). V lost 7 bases, J lost 7 bases, and 6 bases lay in between. There are 9 residues in the CDR3. Per the germline V gene, CDR1 is DFQATT and CDR2 is SNEGSKA (reference sequence). The CDR3 coding sequence is TGCAGTGTAGCGTATACGCAGTATTTT. Translation: CSVAYTQYF.

The CDR3 bases are TGTGCCAGCAGTGAAGGGACAGGGCTCTACGAGCAGTACTTC. It yields the protein CASSEGTGLYEQYF. This chain joins TRBV6-1 and TRBJ2-7; TRBD1 aligns across 8 bases. Per the germline V gene, CDR1 is MNHNS and CDR2 is SASEGT. This CDR3 region has 14 residues. V lost 1 base, J lost 3 bases, and 2 bases stayed unmatched.

The gene calls are TRBV30 and TRBJ2-5; D is possibly TRBD1 (6 bases). CDR1 GTSNPN and CDR2 SVGIG come from the germline V gene (reference sequence). The V end was cut by 5 bases, the J end by 6 bases, with 16 bases between. The CDR3 has 13 amino acids. For the CDR3, the DNA is TGTGCCTGGTCAGGGGAAAGAGGGAAGACCCAGTACTTC. This sequence encodes CAWSGERGKTQYF.

V and J are TRBV11-1 and TRBJ1-1; D is perhaps TRBD1 (5 bases). The CDR3 sequence is 13 residues long. Germline-derived CDR1 and CDR2 are SGHAT and FQDESV (reference sequence). V dropped 5 bases and J dropped 1 base, with 8 bases sitting between them. CDR3 amino acids: CASSRQGNTEAFF. CDR3 nucleotide sequence: TGTGCCAGCAGCCGGCAGGGGAACACTGAAGCTTTCTTT.

V is TRBV5-6 and J is TRBJ1-2; TRBD1 might be the D (6 bases). The CDR3 consists of 15 residues. The ends were cut back, 3 bases at V and 1 base at J, with 13 bases in the middle. Germline V lookup: CDR1 SGHDT, CDR2 YYEEEE. In DNA, the CDR3 is TGTGCCAGCAGCTCGACAGGAACGAGTAACTATGGCTACACCTTC. It encodes CASSSTGTSNYGYTF.

The chain links TRBV12-5 to TRBJ2-5; possibly TRBD2 for D (5 bases). The CDR3 runs to 15 residues. The V gene lost 0 bases and the J gene lost 7 bases, with 15 bases spanning the gap. The germline gives CDR1 LGHNT, CDR2 FRNRAP. The CDR3 bases are TGTGCTAGTGGTTTGGTACAAAGCAGCGAGGGGACCCAGTACTTC. Translating it yields CASGLVQSSEGTQYF.

This clone was found a few times. The same CDR3 arises from other DNA sequences in this sample as well. The J gene is TRBJ1-2, the V gene TRBV7-6, with a weak D call TRBD1 (5 bases). The CDR3 spans 19 residues. With 5 bases removed from V and 3 bases from J, the gap between germline ends came to 28 bases. CDR1 and CDR2 from the germline V gene are SGHVS and FNYEAQ. The CDR3 coding sequence is TGTGCCAGCAGCGCTGACCCGGCCCGCGCGGAACAGGCCCACTATGGCTACACCTTC. Its translation: CASSADPARAEQAHYGYTF.

V gene TRBV7-2 combines with J gene TRBJ1-1; D is uncertain. V was cut by 1 base and J by 5 bases, with 11 bases left in between. The CDR3 contains 14 residues. The germline V gene has CDR1 SGHTA and CDR2 FQGNSA. The CDR3 here is CASSLDSGRTEAFF. The CDR3 coding sequence is TGTGCCAGCAGCTTAGATTCAGGAAGGACTGAAGCTTTCTTT.

V gene TRBV1 combines with J gene TRBJ2-3; the tabulated D call, TRBD2, remains unverified against the DNA. TRBV1 is a known pseudogene. The CDR3 length is 14 residues. The CDR3 DNA reads TGCACCAATTTAGCGGGGAGTAGAACAGATACGCAGTATTTT. Protein sequence: CTNLAGSRTDTQYF.

The genes are TRBV2 and TRBJ2-7; 7 nucleotides match TRBD1. V dropped 8 bases and J dropped 0; count of bases not matched to a gene: 4. Germline V gene sequence: CDR1 SNHLY, CDR2 FYNNEI. The CDR3 covers 13 residues. In DNA form, the CDR3 reads TGTGCCAGCCATGGGACAGTCTCCTACGAGCAGTACTTC. It is translated as CASHGTVSYEQYF.

The V call is TRBV25-1, the J call TRBJ1-3; D uncertain. Per germline, CDR1 MGHDK and CDR2 SYGVNS. The V gene lost 9 bases and the J gene lost 4 bases, with 7 bases spanning the gap. The CDR3 spans 11 residues. The CDR3 loop is CASGEGNTIYF. The CDR3 bases are TGTGCCAGTGGAGAGGGAAACACCATATATTTT.

V usage is TRBV2 and J usage is TRBJ2-1, with D possibly TRBD1 on 5 matching bases. V dropped 7 bases and J dropped 3 bases, with 10 bases sitting between them. The CDR3 consists of 13 residues. Germline V gene data show CDR1 as SNHLY and CDR2 as FYNNEI. Here the CDR3 reads CASTLGLYNEQFF. CDR3 bases: TGTGCCAGCACTTTGGGGCTCTACAATGAGCAGTTCTTC. Full variable domain (missing parts from reference TRBV2 and TRBJ2-1): EPEVTQTPSHQVTQMGQEVILRCVPISNHLYFYWYRQILGQKVEFLVSFYNNEISEKSEIFDDQFSVERPDGSNFTLKIRSTKLEDSAMYFCASTLGLYNEQFFGPGTRLTVL.

The V and J genes are TRBV21-1 and TRBJ2-7; TRBD1 is the table's D call and was not checked against the DNA. TRBV21-1 is marked as a pseudogene. The CDR3 has 20 residues. The CDR3 sequence: CASSGRYIMKVGGSSYEQYF. The DNA of the CDR3 is TGTGCCAGCAGTGGACGTTATATTATGAAAGTAGGGGGTTCCTCCTACGAGCAGTACTTC.

The V gene is TRBV5-1, the J gene TRBJ2-7; 10 bases match TRBD1. The CDR3 is made up of 14 amino acids. The germline V gene encodes CDR1 SGHRS and CDR2 YFSETQ. V shed 3 bases, J shed 2 bases, and the junction held 2 bases outside the gene matches. This CDR3 is CASSWGTGAYEQYF. CDR3 sequence (DNA): TGCGCCAGCAGCTGGGGGACAGGGGCCTACGAGCAGTACTTC.

The chain joins TRBV19 to TRBJ1-6; 7 nucleotides line up with TRBD1. J was trimmed by 7 bases and V by 6 bases; bases with no gene match: 6. Germline CDR1 reads LNHDA; CDR2 reads SQIVND (reference sequence). This CDR3 spans 14 amino acids. CDR3 amino acids: CASRRDRENSPLHF. For the CDR3, the DNA is TGTGCCAGTAGGAGGGACAGAGAAAATTCACCCCTCCACTTT. The variable domain in full, with the rest retrieved from reference TRBV19 and TRBJ1-6, is DGGITQSPKYLFRKEGQNVTLSCEQNLNHDAMYWYRQDPGQGLRLIYYSQIVNDFQKGDIAEGYSVSREKKESFPLTVTSAQKNPTAFYLCASRRDRENSPLHFGNGTRLTVT.

In its sample, this clone was seen a few times. This sequence joins TRBV18 and TRBJ2-7; D gene unclear. Germline V lookup: CDR1 KGHSH, CDR2 LQKENI. Between the trimmed V and J ends, which lost 3 bases and 2 bases, there was a span of 11 bases. The CDR3 is 14 amino acids. DNA for the CDR3: TGTGCCAGCTCACCTTCGACTGATACCTACGAGCAGTACTTC. This gives the protein CASSPSTDTYEQYF.

This chain links TRBV9 with TRBJ2-2, with 7 bases aligning to TRBD1. V lost 1 base and J lost 5; bases outside the gene matches: 5. The CDR3 consists of 15 residues. From germline, CDR1 is SGDLS and CDR2 YYNGEE. CDR3 sequence: CASSVSPGGTGELFF. In DNA, the CDR3 is TGTGCCAGCAGCGTATCACCAGGGGGAACCGGGGAGCTGTTTTTT.

The chain links TRBV7-9 to TRBJ1-4; D is possibly TRBD1 (5 bases). Germline V CDR1 and CDR2: SEHNR, FQNEAQ (reference sequence). V dropped 3 bases and J dropped 8 bases, with 16 bases sitting between them. The CDR3 extends over 15 amino acids. CDR3 protein: CASSFSGGEGEKLFF. The CDR3 region has the DNA TGTGCCAGCAGCTTTTCCGGGGGAGAGGGGGAAAAACTGTTTTTT.

This chain joins TRBV7-2 and TRBJ2-3, with D possibly TRBD1 on 6 matching bases. Per germline, CDR1 SGHTA and CDR2 FQGNSA. The germline V and J ends were trimmed by 2 bases and 5 bases, with 11 bases remaining between them. This CDR3 is 14 amino acids long. CDR3 amino acids: CASSLNRVRDTQYF. The CDR3 DNA sequence: TGTGCCAGCAGCTTAAACAGGGTGCGAGATACGCAGTATTTT.